Each of the 14 T cell receptor beta chains below was sequenced from the same sample in a study of blood T cell repertoires in COVID-19. Produced via immunoSEQ multiplex PCR; TCRdb's table is partial and in-frame only. The sample yields roughly 220,000 clones, approximately 85% seen once. Material for sequencing was peripheral blood. The receptors derive from a man aged 50 to 60 who had recovered from COVID-19.

This chain links TRBV18 with TRBJ2-1; 7 nucleotides agree with TRBD1. V lost 3 bases to trimming and J lost 1 base; unmatched junction nucleotides: 3. Germline loops: CDR1 KGHSH, CDR2 LQKENI. This CDR3 is built from 15 residues. CDR3 in DNA: TGTGCCAGCTCACCCCAGACAGGGTCCTACAATGAGCAGTTCTTC. This codes for CASSPQTGSYNEQFF.

The chain recombines TRBV5-1 with TRBJ1-1; D is possibly TRBD1 (5 bases). Trimming cost V 0 bases and J 4 bases, with 16 bases left between them. Germline V CDR1 and CDR2: SGHRS, YFSETQ. This CDR3 is built from 16 residues. The CDR3 DNA is TGCGCCAGCAGCTTGGAGGGTCAAGGGGTTGGCACTGAAGCTTTCTTT. Translating gives CASSLEGQGVGTEAFF.

This clone was counted once. J is TRBJ2-1 and V is TRBV30, with 11 bases matching TRBD2. Germline assignment: CDR1 GTSNPN and CDR2 SVGIG (reference sequence). With V trimmed by 6 bases and J by 4 bases, 8 bases remained unmatched. This CDR3 has 15 amino acids. In nucleotides, the CDR3 is TGTGCCTGTTCCGGGACTAGCGGACGGTACAATGAGCAGTTCTTC. The encoded protein is CACSGTSGRYNEQFF.

This clone was recorded once. This chain uses TRBV5-1 with TRBJ2-1; the D gene is possibly TRBD2 (6 bases). The CDR3 loop spans 18 amino acids. Trimming took off 1 base at V and 0 bases at J, with 17 bases between the two ends. Germline V gene sequence: CDR1 SGHRS, CDR2 YFSETQ. CDR3 nucleotide sequence: TGCGCCAGCAGCTTGAGGGATCGTGGGGGGAGCTCCTACAATGAGCAGTTCTTC. This codes for CASSLRDRGGSSYNEQFF.

The chain employs TRBV27 and TRBJ2-7, with 7 positions matching TRBD1. Per the germline V gene, CDR1 is MNHEY and CDR2 is SMNVEV (reference sequence). V shed 6 bases and J 3 bases; nucleotides not matched to a gene: 8. The CDR3 consists of 14 residues. The CDR3: CASSPRRDSYEQYF. The DNA for the CDR3 is TGTGCCAGCAGCCCCCGCCGGGACAGCTACGAGCAGTACTTC.

The V call is TRBV3-1 (or the pseudogene TRBV3-2), the J call TRBJ2-7; the match to TRBD1 covers 10 bases. Germline V gene lookup returns CDR1 LGHDT and CDR2 YNNKEL (reference sequence). The length of the CDR3 is 14 residues. V was pared by 5 bases and J by 2 bases, with 3 bases of the junction left unmatched. The CDR3 reads CASSYGQGAYEQYF. The CDR3 DNA reads TGTGCCAGCAGCTACGGACAGGGGGCCTACGAGCAGTACTTC.

This clone has only one observation. V gene TRBV19 combines with J gene TRBJ2-3; TRBD2 agrees at 8 bases. This CDR3 comprises 16 residues. Germline V lookup: CDR1 LNHDA, CDR2 SQIVND (reference sequence). The ends lost 3 bases at V and 0 bases at J; junction bases unmatched: 5. The CDR3 DNA reads TGTGCCAGTAGTATCCTACTAGCGGCGAGCACAGATACGCAGTATTTT. This encodes CASSILLAASTDTQYF.

This rearrangement joins TRBV19 to TRBJ2-1; 9 nucleotides match TRBD1. Per the germline V gene, CDR1 is LNHDA and CDR2 is SQIVND (reference sequence). CDR3 length: 17 amino acids. Trimming cost V 3 bases and J 6 bases; bases outside gene matches: 12. The CDR3 sequence is CASSMPAYRGHSNEQFF. CDR3 DNA sequence: TGTGCCAGTAGTATGCCAGCCTACAGGGGGCATAGCAATGAGCAGTTCTTC.

Only a few counts were recorded for this clone. J is TRBJ2-2 and V is TRBV6-5; maybe TRBD2 (6 bases). Trimming stripped 9 bases from V and 2 bases from J, with 10 bases between. Germline V gene data show CDR1 as MNHEY and CDR2 as SVGAGI. The CDR3 sequence is 13 residues long. CDR3 in DNA: TGTGCCAGGGGGGGAGGTAACACCGGGGAGCTGTTTTTT. Protein: CARGGGNTGELFF.

The chain is built from TRBV7-2 and TRBJ2-7; no definite D call. The V end lost 4 bases, the J end lost 3 bases, and 7 bases lay between the germline ends. In germline, CDR1 is SGHTA, CDR2 FQGNSA. This CDR3 contains 12 residues. In DNA, the CDR3 is TGTGCCAGCAGCTCCTCCTTCTACGAGCAGTACTTC. Protein product: CASSSSFYEQYF.

The chain employs TRBV11-2 and TRBJ2-7; 8 bases are a match to TRBD2. The CDR3 sequence is 14 residues long. Germline CDR1 reads SGHAT; CDR2 reads FQNNGV. Unmatched junction bases numbered 5, after V lost 5 bases and J lost 2 bases. CDR3 region: CASSPGLGPYEQYF. The CDR3 DNA is TGTGCCAGCAGCCCGGGACTAGGGCCCTACGAGCAGTACTTC.

This rearrangement joins TRBV7-9 to TRBJ1-1; TRBD1 is a possible D gene (6 bases). This CDR3 contains 13 residues. Trimming stripped 6 bases from V and 4 bases from J, with 12 bases between. Germline-derived CDR1 and CDR2 are SEHNR and FQNEAQ (reference sequence). The CDR3 sequence is CASSLGQTTEAFF. In nucleotides, the CDR3 is TGTGCCAGCAGTCTTGGACAGACCACTGAAGCTTTCTTT.

The V gene is TRBV15, the J gene TRBJ2-7, with 7 bases identical to TRBD2. CDR3 length: 17 amino acids. CDR1 LNHNV and CDR2 YYDKDF come from the germline V gene (reference sequence). Trimming took 0 bases from V and 1 from J; bases not matched to a gene: 9. The CDR3 spells CATSRDSSGTLSYEQYF. The CDR3 nucleotides are TGTGCCACCAGCAGAGATTCCAGCGGGACCCTTTCCTACGAGCAGTACTTC. Based on the CDR3 plus reference TRBV15 and TRBJ2-7, the full variable domain is DAMVIQNPRYQVTQFGKPVTLSCSQTLNHNVMYWYQQKSSQAPKLLFHYYDKDFNNEADTPDNFQSRRPNTSFCFLDIRSPGLGDTAMYLCATSRDSSGTLSYEQYFGPGTRLTVT.

The chain carries TRBV24-1 and TRBJ1-5; D is unclear. Germline-derived CDR1 and CDR2 are KGHDR and SFDVKD. The V gene lost 5 bases and the J gene lost 7 bases, with 11 bases spanning the gap. CDR3 size: 13 residues. CDR3 DNA sequence: TGTGCCACCAGTGGAGGAGTTAGGCAGCCCCAGCATTTT. Translating gives CATSGGVRQPQHF.